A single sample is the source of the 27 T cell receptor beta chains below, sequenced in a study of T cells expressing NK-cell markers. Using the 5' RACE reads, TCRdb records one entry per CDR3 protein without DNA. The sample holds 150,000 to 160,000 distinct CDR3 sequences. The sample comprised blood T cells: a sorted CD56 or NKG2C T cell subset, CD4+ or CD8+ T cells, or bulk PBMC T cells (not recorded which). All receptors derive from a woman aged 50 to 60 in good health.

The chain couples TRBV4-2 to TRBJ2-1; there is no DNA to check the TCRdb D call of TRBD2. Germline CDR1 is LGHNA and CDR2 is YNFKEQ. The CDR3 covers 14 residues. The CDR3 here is CASSQGTSLYEQFF.

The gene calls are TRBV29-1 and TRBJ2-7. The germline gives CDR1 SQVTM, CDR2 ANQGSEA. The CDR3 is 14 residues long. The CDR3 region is CSVEDRKGSYEQYF.

The CDR3 is CSVGSGRGNTGELFF. The chain uses TRBV29-1 and TRBJ2-2; TCRdb returns TRBD2, unconfirmable since there is no DNA. Germline loops: CDR1 SQVTM, CDR2 ANQGSEA. The CDR3 runs to 15 residues.

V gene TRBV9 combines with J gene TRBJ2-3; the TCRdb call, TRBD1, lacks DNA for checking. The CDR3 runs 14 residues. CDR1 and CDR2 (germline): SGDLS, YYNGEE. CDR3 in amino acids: CASNNWGPADTQYF.

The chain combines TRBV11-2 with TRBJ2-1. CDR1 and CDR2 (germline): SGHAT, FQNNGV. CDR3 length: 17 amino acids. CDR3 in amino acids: CASSLDGPDRPYNEQFF.

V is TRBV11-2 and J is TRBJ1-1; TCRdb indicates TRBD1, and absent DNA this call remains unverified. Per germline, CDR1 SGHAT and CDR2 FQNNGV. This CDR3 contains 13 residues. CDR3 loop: CASSLPTGGEAFF.

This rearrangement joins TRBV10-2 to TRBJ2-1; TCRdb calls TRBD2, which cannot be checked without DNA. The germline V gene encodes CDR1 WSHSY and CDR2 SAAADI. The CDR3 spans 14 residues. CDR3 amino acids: CASKGGRDYNEQFF.

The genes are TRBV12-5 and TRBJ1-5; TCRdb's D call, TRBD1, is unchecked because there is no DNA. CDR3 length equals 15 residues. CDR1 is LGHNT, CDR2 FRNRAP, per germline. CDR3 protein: CASGFIGGYFRPQHF.

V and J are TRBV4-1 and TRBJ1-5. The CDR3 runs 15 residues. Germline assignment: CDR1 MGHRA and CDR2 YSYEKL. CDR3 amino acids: CASSQDTPSNQPQHF.

CDR3 in amino acids: CASSLGAGTDSPLHF. This chain connects TRBV13 to TRBJ1-6; TCRdb's D gene call, TRBD1, goes unchecked for lack of DNA. Germline CDR1 is PRHDT and CDR2 is FYEKMQ (reference sequence). The CDR3 loop spans 15 amino acids.

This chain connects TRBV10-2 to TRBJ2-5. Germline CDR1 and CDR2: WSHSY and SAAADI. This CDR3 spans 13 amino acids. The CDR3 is CASSVRRQETQYF.

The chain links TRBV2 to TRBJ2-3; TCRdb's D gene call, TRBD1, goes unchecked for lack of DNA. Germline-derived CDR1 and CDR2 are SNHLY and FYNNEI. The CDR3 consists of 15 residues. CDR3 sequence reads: CASTGEGDNADTQYF.

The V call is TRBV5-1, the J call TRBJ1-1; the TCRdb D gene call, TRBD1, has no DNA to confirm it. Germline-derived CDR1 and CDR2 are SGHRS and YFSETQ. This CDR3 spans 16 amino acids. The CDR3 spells CASSLGLGGAKTEAFF.

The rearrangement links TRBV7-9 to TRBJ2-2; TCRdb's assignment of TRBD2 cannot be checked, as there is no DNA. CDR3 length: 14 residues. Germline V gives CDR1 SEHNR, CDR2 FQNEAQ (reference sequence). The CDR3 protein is CASSFVGATGELFF.

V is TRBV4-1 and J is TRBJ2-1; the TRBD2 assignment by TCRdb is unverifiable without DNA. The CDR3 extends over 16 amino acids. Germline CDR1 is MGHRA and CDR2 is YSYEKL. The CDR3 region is CASSQDPGTSVNEQFF.

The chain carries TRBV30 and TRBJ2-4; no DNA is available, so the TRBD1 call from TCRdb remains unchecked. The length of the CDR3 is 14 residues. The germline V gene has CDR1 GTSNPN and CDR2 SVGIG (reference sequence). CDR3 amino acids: CAWSGGRGSDIQYF.

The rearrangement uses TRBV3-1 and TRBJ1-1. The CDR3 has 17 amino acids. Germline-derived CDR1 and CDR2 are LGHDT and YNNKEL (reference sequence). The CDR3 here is CASSQDGWRKVNTEAFF.

The chain's CDR3 is CASSEGREPGNEQFF. The genes are TRBV6-1 and TRBJ2-1; the D gene TCRdb calls, TRBD2, cannot be checked with no DNA. Looked up from germline, CDR1 is MNHNS and CDR2 is SASEGT. The CDR3 contains 15 residues.

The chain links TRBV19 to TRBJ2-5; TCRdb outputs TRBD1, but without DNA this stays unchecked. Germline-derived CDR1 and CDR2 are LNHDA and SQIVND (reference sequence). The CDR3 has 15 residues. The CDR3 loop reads CASSIVTGALETQYF.

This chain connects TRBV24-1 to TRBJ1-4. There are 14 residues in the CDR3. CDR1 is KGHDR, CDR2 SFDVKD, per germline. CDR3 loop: CATSDPTSSEKLFF.

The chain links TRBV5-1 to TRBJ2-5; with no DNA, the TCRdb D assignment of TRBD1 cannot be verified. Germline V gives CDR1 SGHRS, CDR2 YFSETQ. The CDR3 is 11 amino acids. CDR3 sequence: CASSYTGHLYF.

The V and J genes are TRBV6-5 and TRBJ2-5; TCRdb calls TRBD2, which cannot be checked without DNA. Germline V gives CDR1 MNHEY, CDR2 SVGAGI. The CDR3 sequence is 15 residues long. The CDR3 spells CASSYSWTSEETQYF.

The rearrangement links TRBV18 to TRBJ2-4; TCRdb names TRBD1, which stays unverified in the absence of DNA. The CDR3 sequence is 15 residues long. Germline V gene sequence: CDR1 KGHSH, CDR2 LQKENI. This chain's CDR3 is CASSPGLQGKNIQYF.

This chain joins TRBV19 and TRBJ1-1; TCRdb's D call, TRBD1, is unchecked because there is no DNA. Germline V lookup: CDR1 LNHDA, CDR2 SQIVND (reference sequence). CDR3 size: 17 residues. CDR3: CASSIPWGTGLNTEAFF.

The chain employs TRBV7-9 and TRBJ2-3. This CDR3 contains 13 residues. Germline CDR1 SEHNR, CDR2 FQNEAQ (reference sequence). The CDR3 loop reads CASSGQQPDTQYF.

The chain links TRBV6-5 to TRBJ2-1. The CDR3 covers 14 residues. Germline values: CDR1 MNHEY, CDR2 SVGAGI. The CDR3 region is CASSYVSSYNEQFF.

CDR3: CASSLDQVTQYF. J is TRBJ2-3 and V is TRBV7-9. CDR1 and CDR2 from the germline V gene are SEHNR and FQNEAQ (reference sequence). There are 12 residues in the CDR3.